This T cell receptor (beta chain) was identified in a study of identical twins (dated by TCRdb to the mid-2010s). Background on the whole study: TCR alpha and beta repertoires from monozygotic twins, unrelated adults of various ages and cord blood were deep-sequenced to test whether fetal clonotypes persist. To rule out contamination, the twin experiments were replicated at different times with different library preparation protocols.

Reading from cysteine to phenylalanine, the CDR3 counts 19 amino acids. Only the CDR3 region is kept as DNA, spanning 57 bases read in frame from base 1. In the germline V gene (reference sequence), CDR1 corresponds to LNHNV and CDR2 to YYDKDF. The junction carries 27 bases between V and J, which are trimmed by 3 bases and 4 bases respectively. This clonotype was recorded at least ten times. Its binding antigen is unknown. Base qualities are not at hand, and no much larger clone is one base apart. The library was produced with 5' RACE. The instrument was an Illumina HiSeq 2000. A universal primer binding site was added through template switching, and the final cDNA carried a unique molecular identifier so that TCR cDNA molecules could be counted accurately. First-strand cDNA for TCR alpha and beta chains was synthesized from specific primers in the conserved constant-segment region. To control for contamination, each cDNA library was double barcoded with a SMART-Mk sample barcode plus Illumina barcodes. TruSeq adapter sequences along with Illumina sample barcodes were introduced in two successive PCR steps. The TCR alpha and beta cDNA libraries were sequenced on the Illumina HiSeq platform using custom primers. The published analysis was carried out like this. MiGEC was used to process raw reads and extract unique molecular identifiers, and MiXCR was used to find CDR3 positions. Recombination models were inferred per individual with the repgenHMM and IGoR tools using an EM algorithm. Shared clonotype analysis was performed with the tcR package in R, normalizing sharing by the product of cloneset sizes. To study raw recombination without the effects of thymic and clonal selection, out-of-frame nonproductive sequences were analyzed. TCRdb redid the processing of the public reads, applying fastp at Q25 and MiXCR, and retained in-frame beta chains. CDR3 protein duplicates are merged, each entry listing the most common genes and DNA. These V and J calls are TCRdb output, not the study's own analysis. The sample contains about 280,000 distinct CDR3 sequences, 6.5% to 9.5% of them found a single time. Clones ranked in the top ten supply 2.1% of the sample.

The study at large found these results: Zero-insertion analyses could be partly confounded by invariant T cells such as MAIT and iNKT, though diverse VJ usage argued against such confounding for most clonotypes. Excess twin sharing in beta out-of-frame sequences was weaker because fewer shared sequences lowered the signal-to-noise ratio. Out-of-frame TCR alpha sequences shared between twins showed an excess of low generation-probability sequences compared with coincidental sharing between unrelated individuals. In monozygotic twins, recombination models systematically underestimated out-of-frame TCR alpha sharing, but the models matched the sharing seen between unrelated individuals. Because the same donors could not be followed over many years, conclusions were based on cross-sectional statistical analysis. Fewer insertions were carried by abundant cord blood beta clonotypes; a weaker similar trend was observed in young adult naive repertoires, while no such trend was observed in memory repertoires.

Every donor was a healthy Caucasian. The twin cohort consisted of three pairs of female monozygotic twins, all aged roughly 18 to 30 years. Miltenyi CD45RO+ enrichment and human naive T-cell isolation kits were used to isolate memory (CD45RO+) and naive T cells from PBMC. This sample was shared with a second study, whose subject was yellow fever vaccine responses in identical twins. In that second paper, the authors write: The authors reported that the T cell response to vaccination in identical twins appeared partly convergent and partly personalized. The study precisely tracked vaccine-responding T cell clones in identical twins.

The sequence derives from a young woman in good health. Recombination connected TRBV15 to TRBJ1-2; no D gene can be assigned with confidence. The sequencing sample was made of memory (CD45RO+) T cells sorted from blood. The cell subset or site label of this sample denotes: CD45RO+ enriched T cells. The CDR3 protein: CATSSYQTGFQARFYGYTF. In nucleotides, the sequence is TGTGCCACCAGCAGTTATCAAACGGGTTTTCAGGCTAGGTTCTATGGCTACACCTTC. With all but the CDR3 taken from the reference TRBV15 and TRBJ1-2 genes, the full variable domain is: DAMVIQNPRYQVTQFGKPVTLSCSQTLNHNVMYWYQQKSSQAPKLLFHYYDKDFNNEADTPDNFQSRRPNTSFCFLDIRSPGLGDTAMYLCATSSYQTGFQARFYGYTFGSGTRLTVV.